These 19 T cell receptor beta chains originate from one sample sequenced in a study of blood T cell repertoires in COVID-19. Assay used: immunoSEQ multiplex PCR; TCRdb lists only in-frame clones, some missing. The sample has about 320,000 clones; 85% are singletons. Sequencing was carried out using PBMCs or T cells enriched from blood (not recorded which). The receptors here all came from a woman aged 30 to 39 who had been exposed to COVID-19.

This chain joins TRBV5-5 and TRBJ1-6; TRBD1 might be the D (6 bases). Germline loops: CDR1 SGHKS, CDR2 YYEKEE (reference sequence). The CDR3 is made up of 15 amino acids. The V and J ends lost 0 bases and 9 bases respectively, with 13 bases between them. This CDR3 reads CASSLAPRGSSPLHF. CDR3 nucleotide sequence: TGTGCCAGCAGCTTGGCCCCCAGGGGCAGTTCACCCCTCCACTTT.

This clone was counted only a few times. The CDR3: CASSGGFYGYTF. As DNA, the CDR3 is TGTGCCAGCAGCGGAGGGTTTTATGGCTACACCTTC. V and J are TRBV6-5 and TRBJ1-2; no firm D call. Germline CDR1 MNHEY, CDR2 SVGAGI. The CDR3 sequence is 12 residues long. The germline V and J ends were trimmed by 6 bases and 5 bases, with 10 bases remaining between them.

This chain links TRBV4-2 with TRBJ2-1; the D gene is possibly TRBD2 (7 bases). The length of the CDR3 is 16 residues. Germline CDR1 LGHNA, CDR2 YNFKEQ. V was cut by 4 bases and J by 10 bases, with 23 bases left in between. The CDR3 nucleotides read TGTGCCAGCAGCCCAGGGAGGGGGTTTTCCGTCGGGGAGCAGTTCTTC. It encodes CASSPGRGFSVGEQFF.

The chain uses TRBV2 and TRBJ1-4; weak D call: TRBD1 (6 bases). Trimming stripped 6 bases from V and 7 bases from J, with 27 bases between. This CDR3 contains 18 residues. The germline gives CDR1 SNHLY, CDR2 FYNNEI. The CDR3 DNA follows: TGTGCCAGCAGCTCGGACAGCGCGCTTCTCGGCCTGGGTGAAAAACTGTTTTTT. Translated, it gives CASSSDSALLGLGEKLFF.

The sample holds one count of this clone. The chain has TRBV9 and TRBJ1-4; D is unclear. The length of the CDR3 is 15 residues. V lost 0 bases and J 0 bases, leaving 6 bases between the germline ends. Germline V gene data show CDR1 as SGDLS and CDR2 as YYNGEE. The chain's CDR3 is CASSVGATTNEKLFF. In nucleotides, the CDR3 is TGTGCCAGCAGCGTAGGGGCTACAACTAATGAAAAACTGTTTTTT.

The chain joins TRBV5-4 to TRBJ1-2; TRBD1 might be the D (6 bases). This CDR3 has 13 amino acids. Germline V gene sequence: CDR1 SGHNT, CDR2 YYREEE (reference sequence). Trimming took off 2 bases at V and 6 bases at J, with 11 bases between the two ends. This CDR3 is CASSFSGVDGYTF. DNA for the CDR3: TGTGCCAGCAGCTTCTCAGGGGTGGATGGCTACACCTTC.

CDR3 loop: CASSPPGGYEQYF. CDR3 nucleotides: TGTGCCAGCAGTCCCCCGGGGGGGTACGAGCAGTACTTC. This chain links TRBV27 with TRBJ2-7, with TRBD2 matching over 8 bases. Germline V gene data show CDR1 as MNHEY and CDR2 as SMNVEV (reference sequence). The CDR3 is made up of 13 amino acids. V lost 5 bases to trimming and J lost 4 bases; unmatched junction nucleotides: 4.

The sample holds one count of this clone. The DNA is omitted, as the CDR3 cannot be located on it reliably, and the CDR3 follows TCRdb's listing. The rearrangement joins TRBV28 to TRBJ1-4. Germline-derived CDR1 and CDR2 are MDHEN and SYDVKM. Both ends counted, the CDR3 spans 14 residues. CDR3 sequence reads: CASSTSNESGKLFF.

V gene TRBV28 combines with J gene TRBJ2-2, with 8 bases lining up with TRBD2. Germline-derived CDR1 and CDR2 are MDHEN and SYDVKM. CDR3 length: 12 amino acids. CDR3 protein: CLAGANTGELFF. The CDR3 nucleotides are TGTCTAGCGGGCGCGAACACCGGGGAGCTGTTTTTT.

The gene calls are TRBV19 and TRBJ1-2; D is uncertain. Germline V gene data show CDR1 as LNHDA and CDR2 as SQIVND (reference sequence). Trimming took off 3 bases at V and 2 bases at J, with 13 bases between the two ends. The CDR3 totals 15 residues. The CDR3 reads CASSMVSGTNYGYTF. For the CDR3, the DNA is TGTGCCAGTAGTATGGTATCAGGAACCAACTATGGCTACACCTTC.

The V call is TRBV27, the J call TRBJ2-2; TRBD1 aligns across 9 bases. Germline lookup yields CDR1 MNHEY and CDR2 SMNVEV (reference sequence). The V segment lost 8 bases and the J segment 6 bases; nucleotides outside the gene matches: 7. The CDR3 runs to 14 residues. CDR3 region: CASAGQGGPGELFF. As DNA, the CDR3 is TGTGCCAGCGCGGGACAGGGAGGTCCCGGGGAGCTGTTTTTT.

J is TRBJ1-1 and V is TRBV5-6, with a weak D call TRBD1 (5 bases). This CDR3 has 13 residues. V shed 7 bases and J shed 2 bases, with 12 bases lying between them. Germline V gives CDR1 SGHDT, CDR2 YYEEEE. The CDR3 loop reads CASFWQGNTEAFF. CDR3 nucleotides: TGTGCCAGCTTCTGGCAGGGAAACACTGAAGCTTTCTTT.

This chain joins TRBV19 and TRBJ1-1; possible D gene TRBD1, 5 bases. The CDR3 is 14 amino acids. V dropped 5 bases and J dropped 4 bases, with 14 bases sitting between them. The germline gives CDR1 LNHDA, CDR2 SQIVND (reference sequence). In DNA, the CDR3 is TGTGCCAGTAGTGCGGGCCTCGGGGGCACTGAAGCTTTCTTT. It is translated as CASSAGLGGTEAFF.

DNA for the CDR3: TGTGCCTGGAGTGTAACGGGGGTGGACACTGAAGCTTTCTTT. Translated, it gives CAWSVTGVDTEAFF. The rearrangement links TRBV30 to TRBJ1-1; perhaps TRBD1 as D (5 bases). Trimming stripped 0 bases from V and 3 bases from J, with 11 bases between. The CDR3 spans 14 residues. CDR1 and CDR2 from the germline V gene are GTSNPN and SVGIG (reference sequence). Full variable domain (missing parts from reference TRBV30 and TRBJ1-1): SQTIHQWPATLVQPVGSPLSLECTVEGTSNPNLYWYRQAAGRGLQLLFYSVGIGQISSEVPQNLSASRPQDRQFILSSKKLLLSDSGFYLCAWSVTGVDTEAFFGQGTRLTVV.

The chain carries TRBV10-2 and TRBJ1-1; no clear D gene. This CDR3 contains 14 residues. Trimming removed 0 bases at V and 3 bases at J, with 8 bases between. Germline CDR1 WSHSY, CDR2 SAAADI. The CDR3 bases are TGCGCCAGCAGTGAGTCGCAAGAGTACACTGAAGCTTTCTTT. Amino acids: CASSESQEYTEAFF.

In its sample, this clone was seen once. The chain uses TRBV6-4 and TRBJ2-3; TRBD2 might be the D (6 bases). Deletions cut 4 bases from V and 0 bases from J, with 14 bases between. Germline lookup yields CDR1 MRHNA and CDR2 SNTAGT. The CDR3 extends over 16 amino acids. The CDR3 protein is CASSVYSSASTDTQYF. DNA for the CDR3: TGTGCCAGCAGTGTATATTCTAGCGCCAGCACAGATACGCAGTATTTT.

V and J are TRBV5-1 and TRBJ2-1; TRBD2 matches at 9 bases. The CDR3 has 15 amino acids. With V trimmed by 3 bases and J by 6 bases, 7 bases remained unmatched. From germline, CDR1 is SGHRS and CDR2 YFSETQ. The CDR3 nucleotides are TGCGCCAGCAGCTCTTCTAGCGGGGTTAGCAATGAGCAGTTCTTC. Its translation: CASSSSSGVSNEQFF.

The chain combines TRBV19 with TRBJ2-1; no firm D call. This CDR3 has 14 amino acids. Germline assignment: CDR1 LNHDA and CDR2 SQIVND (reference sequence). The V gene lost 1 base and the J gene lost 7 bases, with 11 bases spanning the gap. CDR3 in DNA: TGTGCCAGTAGTATAGCCCCGGGTTCGAATGAGCAGTTCTTC. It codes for CASSIAPGSNEQFF. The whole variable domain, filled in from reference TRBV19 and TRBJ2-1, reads DGGITQSPKYLFRKEGQNVTLSCEQNLNHDAMYWYRQDPGQGLRLIYYSQIVNDFQKGDIAEGYSVSREKKESFPLTVTSAQKNPTAFYLCASSIAPGSNEQFFGPGTRLTVL.

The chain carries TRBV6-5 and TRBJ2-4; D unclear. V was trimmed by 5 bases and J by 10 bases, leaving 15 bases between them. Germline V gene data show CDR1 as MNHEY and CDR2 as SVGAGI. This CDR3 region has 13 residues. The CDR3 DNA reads TGTGCCAGCAGTCCCGCCGGTTTGAGAATTCAGTACTTC. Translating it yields CASSPAGLRIQYF.